This TCR beta chain was found in a study of T cells in women clearing cervical HPV infection. V dropped 5 bases and J dropped 5 bases, with 12 bases sitting between them. There are 13 residues in the CDR3. Germline loops: CDR1 SGHVS, CDR2 FQNEAQ. About this clone: The read finishes 3 residues shy of the CDR3 end, and the germline J gene is used to complete it.

Repertoires were generated with immunoSEQ multiplex PCR, while TCRdb's copy carries only in-frame clones and drops some. In all, the sample yields about 33,000 clones. V is TRBV7-8 and J is TRBJ2-5, with no clear D. Sequences were obtained from blood buffy coat. The sequence was obtained from a woman between 18 and 75 years old with a cervical HPV16 infection that either progressed to CIN3+ or cleared (not recorded which). CDR3 loop: CASSARLRETQYF. The covered CDR3 bases are TGTGCCAGCAGCGCCCGCCTGAGGGAGACC.